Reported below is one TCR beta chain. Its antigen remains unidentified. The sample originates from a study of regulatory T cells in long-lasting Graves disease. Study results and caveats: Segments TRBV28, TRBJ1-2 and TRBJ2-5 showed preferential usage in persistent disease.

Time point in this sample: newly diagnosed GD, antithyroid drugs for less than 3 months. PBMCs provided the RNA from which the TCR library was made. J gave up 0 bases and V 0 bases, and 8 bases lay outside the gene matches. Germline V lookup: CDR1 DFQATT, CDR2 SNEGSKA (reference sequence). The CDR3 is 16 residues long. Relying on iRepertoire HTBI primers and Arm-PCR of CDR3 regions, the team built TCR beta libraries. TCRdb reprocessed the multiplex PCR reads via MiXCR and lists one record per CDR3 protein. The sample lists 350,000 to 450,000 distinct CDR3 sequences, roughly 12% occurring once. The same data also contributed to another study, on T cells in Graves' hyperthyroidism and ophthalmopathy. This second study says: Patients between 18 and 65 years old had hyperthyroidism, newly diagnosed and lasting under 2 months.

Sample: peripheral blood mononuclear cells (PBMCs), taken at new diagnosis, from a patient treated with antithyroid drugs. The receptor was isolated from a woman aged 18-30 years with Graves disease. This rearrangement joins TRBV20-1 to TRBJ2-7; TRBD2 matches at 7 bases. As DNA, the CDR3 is TGCAGTGCTAGAGATTTCGGGGGGAGGATCTCCTACGAGCAGTACTTC. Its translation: CSARDFGGRISYEQYF.